The 22 T cell receptor beta chains in this list originate from one sample, sequenced in a study of shared clonotypes between healthy human individuals. The table came from immunoSEQ multiplex PCR; TCRdb's copy has only in-frame clones and leaves some out. This sample has over 400,000 clones, with approximately 94% found just once. Material for sequencing was naive CD4+ T cells sorted from blood. Subset reported: CD45RA+ positively selected. The receptors stem from a woman aged 25 to 45 in good health.

V is TRBV19 and J is TRBJ2-1, with 9 bases identical to TRBD2. CDR1 LNHDA and CDR2 SQIVND come from the germline V gene (reference sequence). V dropped 8 bases and J dropped 3; count of bases not matched to a gene: 5. The CDR3 spans 14 residues. The CDR3 sequence is CASGREGGYNEQFF. The CDR3 DNA follows: TGTGCCAGTGGGCGGGAGGGGGGCTACAATGAGCAGTTCTTC.

This chain links TRBV6-6 with TRBJ2-7; the D is unclear. The CDR3 is 14 amino acids. Germline CDR1 is MNHNY and CDR2 is SVGAGI (reference sequence). Trimming left V 0 bases short and J 4 bases short, with 10 bases between. CDR3 region: CASSYSGLIYEQYF. In DNA, the CDR3 is TGTGCCAGCAGTTACTCCGGCTTAATTTACGAGCAGTACTTC.

The chain uses TRBV19 and TRBJ1-1; 7 bases agree with TRBD1. CDR3 size: 17 residues. Losses at the gene ends were 0 bases for V and 0 bases for J; bases not matched to a gene: 7. In germline, CDR1 is LNHDA, CDR2 SQIVND (reference sequence). The chain's CDR3 is CASSIESRGGLNTEAFF. For the CDR3, the DNA is TGTGCCAGTAGTATAGAGAGCAGGGGGGGCCTGAACACTGAAGCTTTCTTT. The full variable domain, rest sourced from reference TRBV19 and TRBJ1-1, is DGGITQSPKYLFRKEGQNVTLSCEQNLNHDAMYWYRQDPGQGLRLIYYSQIVNDFQKGDIAEGYSVSREKKESFPLTVTSAQKNPTAFYLCASSIESRGGLNTEAFFGQGTRLTVV.

The chain is built from TRBV7-9 and TRBJ2-2; TRBD1 is a possible D gene (5 bases). Germline V gene lookup returns CDR1 SEHNR and CDR2 FQNEAQ (reference sequence). The CDR3 has 18 amino acids. V lost 2 bases, J lost 6 bases, and 22 bases lay in between. The CDR3 protein is CASSLKYVGRRMAGELFF. The CDR3 nucleotides are TGTGCCAGCAGCTTAAAATACGTGGGGCGAAGGATGGCCGGGGAGCTGTTTTTT.

CDR3 sequence (DNA): TGCGCCAGCAGCGGTGGGGGGAACACCGGGGAGCTGTTTTTT. Protein product: CASSGGGNTGELFF. This sequence joins TRBV5-1 and TRBJ2-2; D is tentatively TRBD1 or TRBD2 (5 bases each). Germline-derived CDR1 and CDR2 are SGHRS and YFSETQ. The V end was cut by 4 bases, the J end by 1 base, with 8 bases between. The CDR3 totals 14 residues. The full variable domain, completed using reference TRBV5-1 and TRBJ2-2, is KAGVTQTPRYLIKTRGQQVTLSCSPISGHRSVSWYQQTPGQGLQFLFEYFSETQRNKGNFPGRFSGRQFSNSRSEMNVSTLELGDSALYLCASSGGGNTGELFFGEGSRLTVL.

This chain uses TRBV20-1 with TRBJ1-6; D call uncertain. From germline, CDR1 is DFQATT and CDR2 SNEGSKA (reference sequence). V was shortened by 2 bases and J by 9 bases, with 2 bases between the two germline ends. CDR3 length: 10 amino acids. In DNA form, the CDR3 reads TGCAGTGCTAGATCTTCACCCCTCCACTTT. This codes for CSARSSPLHF.

This chain joins TRBV29-1 and TRBJ2-7; the D is unclear. Germline V CDR1 and CDR2: SQVTM, ANQGSEA. Between the trimmed V and J ends, which lost 0 bases and 3 bases, there was a span of 3 bases. The CDR3 sequence is 11 residues long. Written as DNA, the CDR3 is TGCAGCGTTGAAGAATACTACGAGCAGTACTTC. Protein sequence: CSVEEYYEQYF.

This clone was seen just once. The genes are TRBV11-1 and TRBJ2-1; 10 bases agree with TRBD2. Germline CDR1 reads SGHAT; CDR2 reads FQDESV (reference sequence). The CDR3 runs 17 residues. The V gene end was trimmed by 2 bases and the J gene end by 9 bases; junction bases not matched to a gene: 13. The CDR3 DNA reads TGTGCCAGCAGCTTACGCCTACTAGCGGGAAGGCGGGGTGAGCAGTTCTTC. This sequence encodes CASSLRLLAGRRGEQFF.

The rearrangement links TRBV11-2 to TRBJ2-7; 11 nucleotides align to TRBD2. With 3 bases clipped from V and 1 base from J, the junction kept 11 bases outside the gene matches. The CDR3 length is 18 residues. The V gene's germline CDR1 is SGHAT and CDR2 FQNNGV. In DNA, the CDR3 is TGTGCCAGCAGCTTTCTTCGACTAGCGGGAATATCTTCCTACGAGCAGTACTTC. This translates into CASSFLRLAGISSYEQYF.

The chain joins TRBV6-4 to TRBJ2-6; a possible D gene is TRBD2 (6 bases). The CDR3 contains 17 residues. V lost 2 bases and J 0 bases, leaving 11 bases between the germline ends. Germline V gene sequence: CDR1 MRHNA, CDR2 SNTAGT. The CDR3 coding sequence is TGTGCCAGCAGTGACGGATGGGAGGACTCTGGGGCCAACGTCCTGACTTTC. Its translation is CASSDGWEDSGANVLTF.

The chain is built from TRBV2 and TRBJ1-2, with a possible D match to TRBD1 (6 bases). Germline V lookup: CDR1 SNHLY, CDR2 FYNNEI. The CDR3 length is 13 residues. The V end lost 6 bases, the J end lost 7 bases, and 15 bases lay between the germline ends. The DNA for the CDR3 is TGTGCCAGCAGGCAGAACAGGGCGGTTGGCTACACCTTC. This codes for CASRQNRAVGYTF.

This chain connects TRBV7-2 to TRBJ1-5; possible D gene TRBD1, 5 bases. Germline CDR1 reads SGHTA; CDR2 reads FQGNSA. The ends were cut back, 2 bases at V and 2 bases at J, with 13 bases in the middle. The CDR3 loop spans 16 amino acids. The CDR3 loop is CASSLRQPGGNQPQHF. DNA for the CDR3: TGTGCCAGCAGCTTAAGACAGCCTGGGGGCAATCAGCCCCAGCATTTT.

This chain joins TRBV2 and TRBJ1-2, with TRBD1 matching over 9 bases. The germline CDR1 and CDR2 sequences are SNHLY and FYNNEI. Trimming cost V 7 bases and J 1 base; bases outside gene matches: 7. This CDR3 region has 15 residues. CDR3 region: CASTLRGQGNYGYTF. In DNA form, the CDR3 reads TGTGCCAGCACTCTCCGGGGACAGGGTAACTATGGCTACACCTTC.

The V gene is TRBV6-4, the J gene TRBJ2-7; 10 nucleotides match TRBD2. There are 15 residues in the CDR3. Germline CDR1 and CDR2: MRHNA and SNTAGT. V gave up 6 bases and J gave up 3 bases; unmatched junction bases: 8. The CDR3 DNA reads TGTGCCAGCAGCGACCAGGGACTAGCGAGCTACGAGCAGTACTTC. Translated: CASSDQGLASYEQYF.

This chain links TRBV30 with TRBJ2-7; TRBD2 agrees at 9 bases. The length of the CDR3 is 15 residues. V dropped 0 bases and J dropped 7; count of bases not matched to a gene: 10. Germline V CDR1 and CDR2: GTSNPN, SVGIG (reference sequence). CDR3 loop: CAWSVRGGRAGEQYF. CDR3 DNA sequence: TGTGCCTGGAGTGTACGAGGCGGGAGGGCCGGAGAGCAGTACTTC.

The chain uses TRBV7-7 and TRBJ2-1, with D possibly matching TRBD2 (5 bases). Trimming shortened V by 5 bases and J by 0 bases, and 11 bases separated the two germline ends. This CDR3 contains 15 residues. Germline assignment: CDR1 SSHAT and CDR2 FNYEAQ (reference sequence). CDR3 sequence (DNA): TGTGCCAGCAGCCGTAGCGCCAGCTCCTACAATGAGCAGTTCTTC. The encoded protein is CASSRSASSYNEQFF. The full variable domain, with the rest looked up from reference TRBV7-7 and TRBJ2-1, is GAGVSQSPRYKVTKRGQDVTLRCDPISSHATLYWYQQALGQGPEFLTYFNYEAQPDKSGLPSDRFSAERPEGSISTLTIQRTEQRDSAMYRCASSRSASSYNEQFFGPGTRLTVL.

J is TRBJ2-2 and V is TRBV2, with 8 bases fitting TRBD1. The CDR3 is 13 amino acids. Germline CDR1 SNHLY, CDR2 FYNNEI. The V segment lost 9 bases and the J segment 1 base; nucleotides outside the gene matches: 1. The chain's CDR3 is CARGQENTGELFF. The CDR3 DNA reads TGTGCCAGGGGACAGGAGAACACCGGGGAGCTGTTTTTT.

V usage is TRBV5-4 and J usage is TRBJ2-3; D is unresolved. V gave up 0 bases and J gave up 4 bases, with 3 bases separating them. This CDR3 region has 12 residues. In germline, CDR1 is SGHNT, CDR2 YYREEE (reference sequence). DNA of the CDR3: TGTGCCAGCAGCTTGGAAGCAGATACGCAGTATTTT. Its translation is CASSLEADTQYF. The variable domain in full, with the rest retrieved from reference TRBV5-4 and TRBJ2-3, is ETGVTQSPTHLIKTRGQQVTLRCSSQSGHNTVSWYQQALGQGPQFIFQYYREEENGRGNFPPRFSGLQFPNYSSELNVNALELDDSALYLCASSLEADTQYFGPGTRLTVL.

The V gene is TRBV5-1, the J gene TRBJ2-7; D is unresolved. Germline V gene lookup returns CDR1 SGHRS and CDR2 YFSETQ. This CDR3 spans 15 amino acids. Trimming stripped 4 bases from V and 2 bases from J, with 16 bases between. This chain's CDR3 is CASSRSEIVTYEQYF. In nucleotides, the CDR3 is TGCGCCAGCAGCCGATCCGAAATAGTAACCTACGAGCAGTACTTC.

The chain is built from TRBV18 and TRBJ1-1; perhaps TRBD1 as D (5 bases). Germline V gene data show CDR1 as KGHSH and CDR2 as LQKENI. The CDR3 length is 13 residues. Trimming removed 4 bases at V and 7 bases at J, with 13 bases between. CDR3 sequence (DNA): TGTGCCAGCTCACTCTCGGAGGGGTTTGAAGCTTTCTTT. Translating it yields CASSLSEGFEAFF.

This chain links TRBV5-6 with TRBJ2-7; D might be TRBD2 (6 bases). Germline CDR1 reads SGHDT; CDR2 reads YYEEEE. Trimming pared 5 bases from V and 0 bases from J, leaving 24 bases between. The CDR3 runs 18 residues. The CDR3 DNA reads TGTGCCAGCAGTGCCCGTGGGGCGACCGGGAGCAACTCCTACGAGCAGTACTTC. Translating it yields CASSARGATGSNSYEQYF.

This rearrangement joins TRBV28 to TRBJ2-7, with D maybe TRBD1 (5 bases). Trimming cost V 6 bases and J 5 bases, with 20 bases left between them. Per the germline V gene, CDR1 is MDHEN and CDR2 is SYDVKM. The CDR3 runs to 15 residues. The CDR3 here is CASSLHTQGRNEQYF. The CDR3, as DNA: TGTGCCAGCAGCCTCCACACCCAGGGCCGTAACGAGCAGTACTTC. The entire variable domain, with the rest obtained from reference TRBV28 and TRBJ2-7, is as follows: DVKVTQSSRYLVKRTGEKVFLECVQDMDHENMFWYRQDPGLGLRLIYFSYDVKMKEKGDIPEGYSVSREKKERFSLILESASTNQTSMYLCASSLHTQGRNEQYFGPGTRLTVT.